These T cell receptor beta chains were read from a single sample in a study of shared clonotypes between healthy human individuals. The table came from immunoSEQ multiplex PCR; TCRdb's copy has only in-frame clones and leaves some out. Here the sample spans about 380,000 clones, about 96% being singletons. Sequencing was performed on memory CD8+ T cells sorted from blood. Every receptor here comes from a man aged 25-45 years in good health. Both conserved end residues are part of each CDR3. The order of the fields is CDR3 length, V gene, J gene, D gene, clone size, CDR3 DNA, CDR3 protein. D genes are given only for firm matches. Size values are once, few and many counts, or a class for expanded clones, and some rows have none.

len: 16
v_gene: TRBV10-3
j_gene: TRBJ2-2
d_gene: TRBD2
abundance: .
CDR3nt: TGTGCCATCAGTGAGTCCACTAGCGCGAACACCGGGGAGCTGTTTTTT
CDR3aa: CAISESTSANTGELFF

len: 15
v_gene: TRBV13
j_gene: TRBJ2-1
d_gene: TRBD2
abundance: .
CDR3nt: TGTGCCAGCAGCCCCGAGCGGGAGGGATGGAATGAGCAGTTCTTC
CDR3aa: CASSPEREGWNEQFF

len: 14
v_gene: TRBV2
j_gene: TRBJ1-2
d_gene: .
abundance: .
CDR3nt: TGTGCCAGTGCCCCAGGGGCGCCGGGCTATGGCTACACCTTC
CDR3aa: CASAPGAPGYGYTF

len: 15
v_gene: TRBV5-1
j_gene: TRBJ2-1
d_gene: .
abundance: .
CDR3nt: TGCGCCAGCAGCTTGGGTAGCGGAGTGGAGGGTGAGCAGTTCTTC
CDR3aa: CASSLGSGVEGEQFF

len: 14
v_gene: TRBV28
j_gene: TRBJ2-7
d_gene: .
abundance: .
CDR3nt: TGTGCCAGCAGTTTTTTATTTGGGCCCTACGAGCAGTACTTC
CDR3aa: CASSFLFGPYEQYF

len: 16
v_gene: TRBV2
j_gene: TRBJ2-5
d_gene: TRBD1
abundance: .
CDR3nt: TGTGCCAGCAGTGAAGGGTTCGGACAGGGGCGGGAGACCCAGTACTTC
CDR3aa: CASSEGFGQGRETQYF

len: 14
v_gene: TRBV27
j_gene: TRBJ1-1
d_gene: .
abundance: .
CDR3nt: TGTGCCAGCAGTTCAAAAAGACCTGACACTGAAGCTTTCTTT
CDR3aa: CASSSKRPDTEAFF

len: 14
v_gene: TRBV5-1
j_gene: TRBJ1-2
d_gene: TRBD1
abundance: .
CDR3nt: TGCGCCAGCAGCCCGGGACAGCCTAACTATGGCTACACCTTC
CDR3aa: CASSPGQPNYGYTF

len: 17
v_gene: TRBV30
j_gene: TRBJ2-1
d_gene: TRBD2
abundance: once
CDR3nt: TGTGCCTGGAGTGTCGGGATGCTAGCGGGAGTTCGGCATGAGCAGTTCTTC
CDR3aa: CAWSVGMLAGVRHEQFF

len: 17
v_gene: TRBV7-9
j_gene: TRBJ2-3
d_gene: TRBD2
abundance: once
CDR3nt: TGTGCCAGCAGCTTCGCTAGCGGTGCTATTAGCACAGATACGCAGTATTTT
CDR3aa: CASSFASGAISTDTQYF

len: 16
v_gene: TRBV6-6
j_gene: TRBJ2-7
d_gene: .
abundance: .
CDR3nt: TGTGCCAGCAGTAACGAAGGACTAAGTTTATCTAGCGAGCAGTACTTC
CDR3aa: CASSNEGLSLSSEQYF

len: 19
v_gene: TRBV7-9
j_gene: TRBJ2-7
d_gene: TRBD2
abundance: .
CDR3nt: TGTGCCAGCAGCTTAGGCCCTAGCGGGAAAACCGCATACTCCTACGAGCAGTACTTC
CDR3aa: CASSLGPSGKTAYSYEQYF

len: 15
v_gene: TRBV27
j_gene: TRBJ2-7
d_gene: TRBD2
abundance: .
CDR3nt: TGTGCCAGCAGTCTAACTAGCGGGAGGGCCTACGAGCAGTACTTC
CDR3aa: CASSLTSGRAYEQYF

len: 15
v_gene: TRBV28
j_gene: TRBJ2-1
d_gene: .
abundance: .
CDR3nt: TGTGCCAGCAGTTTATTGGGGGTTGGCATCAATGAGCAGTTCTTC
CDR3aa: CASSLLGVGINEQFF

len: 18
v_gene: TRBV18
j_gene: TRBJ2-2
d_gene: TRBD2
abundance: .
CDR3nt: TGTGCCAGCTCTCTGAGGACTAGCTACGACCCGAACACCGGGGAGCTGTTTTTT
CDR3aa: CASSLRTSYDPNTGELFF

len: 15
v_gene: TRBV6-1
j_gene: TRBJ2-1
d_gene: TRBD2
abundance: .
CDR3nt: TGTGCCAGCCGATCCGGGACTAGCGGAAGCAATGAGCAGTTCTTC
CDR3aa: CASRSGTSGSNEQFF

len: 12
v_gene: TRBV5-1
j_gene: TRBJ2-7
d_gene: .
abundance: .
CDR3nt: TGCGCCAGCAGCCCACAGGGTAACGAGCAGTACTTC
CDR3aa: CASSPQGNEQYF

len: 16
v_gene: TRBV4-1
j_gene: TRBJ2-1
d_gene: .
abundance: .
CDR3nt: TGCGCCAGCAGCCAAGATTCGGGGAGCTCCTACAATGAGCAGTTCTTC
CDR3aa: CASSQDSGSSYNEQFF

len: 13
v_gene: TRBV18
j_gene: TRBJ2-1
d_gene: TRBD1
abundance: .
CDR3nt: TGTGCCAGCTCACCGGGACAGGGCAATGAGCAGTTCTTC
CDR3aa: CASSPGQGNEQFF

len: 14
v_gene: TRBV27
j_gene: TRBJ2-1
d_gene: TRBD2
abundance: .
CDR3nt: TGTGCCAGCAGTCTAGGGACTAGCCATAATGAGCAGTTCTTC
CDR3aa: CASSLGTSHNEQFF

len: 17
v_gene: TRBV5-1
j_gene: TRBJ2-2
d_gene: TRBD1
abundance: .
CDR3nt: TGCGCCAGCAGCTTGTTAGTACAGGGGGCGAACACCGGGGAGCTGTTTTTT
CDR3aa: CASSLLVQGANTGELFF

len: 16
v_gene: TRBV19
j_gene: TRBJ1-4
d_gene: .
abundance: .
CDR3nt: TGTGCCAGTACCCCCCCACAGGCGGCAACTAATGAAAAACTGTTTTTT
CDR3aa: CASTPPQAATNEKLFF

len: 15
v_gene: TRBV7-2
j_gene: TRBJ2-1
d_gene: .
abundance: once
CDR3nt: TGTGCCAGCAGCCCAATGGGGGGCCTGAGCGATGAGCAGTTCTTC
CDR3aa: CASSPMGGLSDEQFF

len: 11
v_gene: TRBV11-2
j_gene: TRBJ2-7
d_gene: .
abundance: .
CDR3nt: TGTGCCAGCAGCTTAGCGTACGAGCAGTACTTC
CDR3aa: CASSLAYEQYF

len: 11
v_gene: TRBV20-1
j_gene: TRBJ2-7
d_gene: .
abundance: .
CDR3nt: TGCAGCCGGGACCGCACCTACGAGCAGTACTTC
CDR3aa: CSRDRTYEQYF

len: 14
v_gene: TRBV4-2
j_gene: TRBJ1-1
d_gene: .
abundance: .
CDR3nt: TGTGCCAGCAGCCCTTGGGGAAGCAACACTGAAGCTTTCTTT
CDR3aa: CASSPWGSNTEAFF

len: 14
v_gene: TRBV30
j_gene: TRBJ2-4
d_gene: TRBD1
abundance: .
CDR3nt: TGTGCCTCCGAGGGGGCAGGGGCCAAAAACATTCAGTACTTC
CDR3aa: CASEGAGAKNIQYF

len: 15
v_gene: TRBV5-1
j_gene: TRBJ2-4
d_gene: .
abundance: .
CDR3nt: TGCGCCAGCAGCTTGGCCGGGTTCGACAAAAACATTCAGTACTTC
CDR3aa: CASSLAGFDKNIQYF

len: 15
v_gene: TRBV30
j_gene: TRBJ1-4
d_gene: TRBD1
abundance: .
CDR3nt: TGTGCCTGGAGCTCCGGGACAGGCCTCCCTGAAAAACTGTTTTTT
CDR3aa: CAWSSGTGLPEKLFF

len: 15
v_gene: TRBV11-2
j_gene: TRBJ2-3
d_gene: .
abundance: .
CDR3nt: TGTGCCAGCAGCTATTTTTTGGGGCAGGGGGATACGCAGTATTTT
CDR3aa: CASSYFLGQGDTQYF

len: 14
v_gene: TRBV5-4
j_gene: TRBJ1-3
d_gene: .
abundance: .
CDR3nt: TGTGCCAGCAGCCGGGACCGGACTGGAAACACCATATATTTT
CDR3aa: CASSRDRTGNTIYF

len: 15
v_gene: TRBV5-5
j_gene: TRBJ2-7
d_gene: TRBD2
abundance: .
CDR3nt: TGTGCCAGCAGCTTGGGCTTCGGGACTAGCGCCGGTCGGAACTTC
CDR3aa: CASSLGFGTSAGRNF

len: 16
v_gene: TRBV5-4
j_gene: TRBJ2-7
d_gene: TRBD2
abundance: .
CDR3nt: TGTGCCAGCAGCCCAGGACTAGCGGGAGGGTCCTACGAGCAGTACTTC
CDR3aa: CASSPGLAGGSYEQYF

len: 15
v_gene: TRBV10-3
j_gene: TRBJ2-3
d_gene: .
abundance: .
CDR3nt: TGTGCCATCACCCGGGGCGGCACTAGCACAGATACGCAGTATTTT
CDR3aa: CAITRGGTSTDTQYF

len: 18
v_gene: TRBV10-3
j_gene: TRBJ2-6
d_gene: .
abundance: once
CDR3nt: TGTGCCATCAGTGGGGGGCGGGACAGTATCTCTGGGGCCAACGTCCTGACTTTC
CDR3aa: CAISGGRDSISGANVLTF

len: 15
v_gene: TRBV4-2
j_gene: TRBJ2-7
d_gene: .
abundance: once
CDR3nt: TGTGCCAGCAGCCAAGATTTGGGCGGGATATACGAGCAGTACTTC
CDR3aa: CASSQDLGGIYEQYF

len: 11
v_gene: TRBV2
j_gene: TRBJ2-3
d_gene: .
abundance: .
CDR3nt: TGTGCCAGCAGTGCTACAGATACGCAGTATTTT
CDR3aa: CASSATDTQYF

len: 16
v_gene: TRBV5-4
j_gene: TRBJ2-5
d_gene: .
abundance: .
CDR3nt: TGTGCCAGCACCAAGAGGAACAGCCGCTACCAAGAGACCCAGTACTTC
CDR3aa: CASTKRNSRYQETQYF

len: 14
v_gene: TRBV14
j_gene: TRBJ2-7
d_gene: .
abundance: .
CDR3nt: TGTGCCAGCAGCCAAGTTCGCAGGGGGGGCGAGCAGTACTTC
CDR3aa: CASSQVRRGGEQYF

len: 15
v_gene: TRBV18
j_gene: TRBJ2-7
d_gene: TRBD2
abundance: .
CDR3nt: TGTGCCAGCTCACCCTCTAGCGGGAGGCCAAACGAGCAGTACTTC
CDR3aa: CASSPSSGRPNEQYF

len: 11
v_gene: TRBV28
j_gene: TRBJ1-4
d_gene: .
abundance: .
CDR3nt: TGTGCCAGCAGCTTAGGGGAAAAACTGTTTTTT
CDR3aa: CASSLGEKLFF

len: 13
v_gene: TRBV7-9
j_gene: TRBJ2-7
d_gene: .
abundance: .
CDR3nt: TGTGCCAGCAGCGGACAGAGCTCCTACGAGCAGTACTTC
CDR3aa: CASSGQSSYEQYF

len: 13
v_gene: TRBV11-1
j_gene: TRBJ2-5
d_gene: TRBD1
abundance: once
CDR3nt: TGTGCCAGCAGCCGGGACAGGGGCGAGACCCAGTACTTC
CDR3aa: CASSRDRGETQYF

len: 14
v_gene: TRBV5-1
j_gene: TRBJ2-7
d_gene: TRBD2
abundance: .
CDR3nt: TGCGCCAGCAGCTTGATAGCGGGAGAGTACGAGCAGTACTTC
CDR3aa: CASSLIAGEYEQYF

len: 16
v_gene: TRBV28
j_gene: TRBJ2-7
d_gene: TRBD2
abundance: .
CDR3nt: TGTGCCAGCAGGACTAGCGGGAGTAGGGGCGGGGACGAGCAGTACTTC
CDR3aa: CASRTSGSRGGDEQYF

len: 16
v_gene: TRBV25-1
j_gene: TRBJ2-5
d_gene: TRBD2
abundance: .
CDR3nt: TGTGCCAGCAGGACTAGCGGGAGTCCCGGGTGGGAGACCCAGTACTTC
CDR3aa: CASRTSGSPGWETQYF

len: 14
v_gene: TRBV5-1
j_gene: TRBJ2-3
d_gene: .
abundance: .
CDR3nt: TGCGCCAGCAGCTCGGACCCCCGCACAGATACGCAGTATTTT
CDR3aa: CASSSDPRTDTQYF

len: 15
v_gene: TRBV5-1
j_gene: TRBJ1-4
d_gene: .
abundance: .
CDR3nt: TGCGCCAGCAGCTTGGAAGACGCAACTAATGAAAAACTGTTTTTT
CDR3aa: CASSLEDATNEKLFF

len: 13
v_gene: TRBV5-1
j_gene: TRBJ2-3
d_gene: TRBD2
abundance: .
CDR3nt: TGCGCCAGCAGGACTAGCCCCACAGATACGCAGTATTTT
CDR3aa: CASRTSPTDTQYF

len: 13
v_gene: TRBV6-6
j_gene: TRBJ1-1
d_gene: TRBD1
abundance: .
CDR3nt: TGTGCCAGCAGCACAGGGGGCGGCACTGAAGCTTTCTTT
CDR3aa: CASSTGGGTEAFF

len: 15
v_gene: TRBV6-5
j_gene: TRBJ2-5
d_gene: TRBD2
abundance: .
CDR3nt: TGTGCCAGCAGTCCAACACTAGCGGGAGGTGAGACCCAGTACTTC
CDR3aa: CASSPTLAGGETQYF

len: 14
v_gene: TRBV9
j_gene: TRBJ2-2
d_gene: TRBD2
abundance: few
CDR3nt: TGTGCCAGCAGCGGACTAGCGGGCACCGGGGAGCTGTTTTTT
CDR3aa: CASSGLAGTGELFF

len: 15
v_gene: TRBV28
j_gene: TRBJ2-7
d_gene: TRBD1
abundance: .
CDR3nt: TGTGCCAGCAGTTCGGCCGGGACAGGGTCCTACGAGCAGTACTTC
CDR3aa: CASSSAGTGSYEQYF